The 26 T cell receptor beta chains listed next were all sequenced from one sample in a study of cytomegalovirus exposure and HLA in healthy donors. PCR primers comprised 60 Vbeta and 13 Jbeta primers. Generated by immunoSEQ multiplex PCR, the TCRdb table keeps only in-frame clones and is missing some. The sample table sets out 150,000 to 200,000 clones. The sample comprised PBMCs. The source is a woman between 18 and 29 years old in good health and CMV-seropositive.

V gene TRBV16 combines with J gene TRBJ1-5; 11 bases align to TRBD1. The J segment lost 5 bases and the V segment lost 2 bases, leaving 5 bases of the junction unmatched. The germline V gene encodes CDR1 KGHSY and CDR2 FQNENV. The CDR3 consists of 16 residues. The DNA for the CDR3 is TGTGCCAGCAGCCAAAATCCGGACAGGGGGCATCAGCCCCAGCATTTT. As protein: CASSQNPDRGHQPQHF.

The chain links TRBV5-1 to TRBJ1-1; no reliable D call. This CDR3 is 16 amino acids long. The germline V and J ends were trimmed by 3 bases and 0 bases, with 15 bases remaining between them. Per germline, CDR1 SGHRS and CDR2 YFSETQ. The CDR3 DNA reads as TGCGCCAGCAGCTCCGATCCAGGCAGTATGAACACTGAAGCTTTCTTT. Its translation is CASSSDPGSMNTEAFF.

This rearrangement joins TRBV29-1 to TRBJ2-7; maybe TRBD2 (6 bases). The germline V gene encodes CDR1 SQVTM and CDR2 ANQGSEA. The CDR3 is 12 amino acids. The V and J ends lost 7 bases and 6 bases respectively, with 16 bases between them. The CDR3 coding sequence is TGCAGCGGTGGACTAACCCCTGCCGAGCAGTACTTC. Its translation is CSGGLTPAEQYF.

CDR3 nucleotide sequence: TGTGCCAGCAGTTACGGGACACAAAATCAGCCCCAGCATTTT. This gives the protein CASSYGTQNQPQHF. This sequence joins TRBV6-6 and TRBJ1-5; TRBD1 is a possible D gene (6 bases). The V and J ends lost 2 bases and 4 bases respectively, with 9 bases between them. Looked up from germline, CDR1 is MNHNY and CDR2 is SVGAGI (reference sequence). The CDR3 contains 14 residues.

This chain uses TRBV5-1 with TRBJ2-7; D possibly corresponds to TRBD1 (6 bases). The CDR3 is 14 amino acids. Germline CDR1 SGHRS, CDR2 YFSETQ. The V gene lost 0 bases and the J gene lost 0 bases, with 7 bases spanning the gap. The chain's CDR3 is CASSLVGGSYEQYF. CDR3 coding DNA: TGCGCCAGCAGCTTGGTAGGGGGCTCCTACGAGCAGTACTTC.

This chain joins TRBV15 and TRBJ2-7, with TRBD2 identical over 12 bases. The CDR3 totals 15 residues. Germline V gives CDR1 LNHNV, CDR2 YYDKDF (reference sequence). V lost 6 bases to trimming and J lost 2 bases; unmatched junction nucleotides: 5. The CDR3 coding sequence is TGTGCCACCAGTAACGGACTAGCGGGACCCTACGAGCAGTACTTC. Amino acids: CATSNGLAGPYEQYF.

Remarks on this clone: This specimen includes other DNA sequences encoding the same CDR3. CDR3 protein: CASSRGDGNTIYF. In DNA form, the CDR3 reads TGTGCCAGCAGCCGGGGGGACGGAAACACCATATATTTT. The chain combines TRBV9 with TRBJ1-3, with D possibly being TRBD1 (5 bases). This CDR3 comprises 13 residues. V gave up 4 bases and J gave up 4 bases, with 9 bases separating them. CDR1 and CDR2 (germline): SGDLS, YYNGEE.

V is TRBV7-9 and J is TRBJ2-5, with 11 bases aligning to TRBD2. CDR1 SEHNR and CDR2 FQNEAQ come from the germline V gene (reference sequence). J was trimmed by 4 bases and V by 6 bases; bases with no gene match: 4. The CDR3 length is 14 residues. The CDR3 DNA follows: TGTGCCAGCAGTCTCCTAGCGGGAGGAGAGACCCAGTACTTC. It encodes CASSLLAGGETQYF. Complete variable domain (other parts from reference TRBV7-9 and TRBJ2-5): DTGVSQNPRHKITKRGQNVTFRCDPISEHNRLYWYRQTLGQGPEFLTYFQNEAQLEKSRLLSDRFSAERPKGSFSTLEIQRTEQGDSAMYLCASSLLAGGETQYFGPGTRLLVL.

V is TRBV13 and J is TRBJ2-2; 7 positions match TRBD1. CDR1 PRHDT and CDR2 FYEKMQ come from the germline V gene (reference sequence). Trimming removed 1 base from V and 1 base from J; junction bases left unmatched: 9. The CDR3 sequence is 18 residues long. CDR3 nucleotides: TGTGCCAGCAGCTTAGACCGTTGGGGACAGAAGAACACCGGGGAGCTGTTTTTT. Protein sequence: CASSLDRWGQKNTGELFF. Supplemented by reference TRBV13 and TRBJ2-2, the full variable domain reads AAGVIQSPRHLIKEKRETATLKCYPIPRHDTVYWYQQGPGQDPQFLISFYEKMQSDKGSIPDRFSAQQFSDYHSELNMSSLELGDSALYFCASSLDRWGQKNTGELFFGEGSRLTVL.

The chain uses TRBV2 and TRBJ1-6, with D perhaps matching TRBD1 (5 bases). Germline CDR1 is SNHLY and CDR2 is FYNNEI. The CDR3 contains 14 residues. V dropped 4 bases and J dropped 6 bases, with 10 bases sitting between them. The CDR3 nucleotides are TGTGCCAGCAGTGGACAGCGAGTTAATTCACCCCTCCACTTT. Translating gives CASSGQRVNSPLHF.

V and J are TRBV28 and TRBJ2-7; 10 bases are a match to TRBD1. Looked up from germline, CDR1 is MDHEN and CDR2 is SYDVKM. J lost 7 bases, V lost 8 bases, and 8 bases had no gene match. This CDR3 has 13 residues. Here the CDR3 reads CASGQGQGSEQYF. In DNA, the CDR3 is TGTGCCAGCGGGCAGGGACAGGGGAGTGAGCAGTACTTC.

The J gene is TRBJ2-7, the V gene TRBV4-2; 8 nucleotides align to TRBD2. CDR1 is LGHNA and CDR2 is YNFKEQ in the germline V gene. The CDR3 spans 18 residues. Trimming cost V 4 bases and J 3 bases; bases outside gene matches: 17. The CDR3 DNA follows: TGTGCCAGCAGCCCCGCGTTCTCTGGCGGGAGGACCCTCTACGAGCAGTACTTC. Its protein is CASSPAFSGGRTLYEQYF.

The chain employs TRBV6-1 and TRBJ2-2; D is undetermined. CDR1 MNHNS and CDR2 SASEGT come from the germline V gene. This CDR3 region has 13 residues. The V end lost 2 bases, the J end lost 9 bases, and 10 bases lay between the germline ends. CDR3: CASSETDGRELFF. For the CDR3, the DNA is TGTGCCAGCAGTGAAACAGACGGCCGGGAGCTGTTTTTT.

The CDR3 reads CASSSGTGLTEAFF. Here the CDR3 DNA reads TGTGCCAGCAGCTCCGGGACAGGTTTGACTGAAGCTTTCTTT. The V gene is TRBV5-6, the J gene TRBJ1-1, with 8 positions matching TRBD1. Germline V gene lookup returns CDR1 SGHDT and CDR2 YYEEEE. The CDR3 is 14 residues long. With 3 bases clipped from V and 5 bases from J, the junction kept 6 bases outside the gene matches.

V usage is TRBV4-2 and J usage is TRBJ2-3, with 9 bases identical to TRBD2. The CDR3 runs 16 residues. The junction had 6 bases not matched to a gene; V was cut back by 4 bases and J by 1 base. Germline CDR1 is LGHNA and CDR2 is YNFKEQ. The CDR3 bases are TGTGCCAGCAGCCCCCTGCGGGGGGGCGGCACAGATACGCAGTATTTT. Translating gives CASSPLRGGGTDTQYF.

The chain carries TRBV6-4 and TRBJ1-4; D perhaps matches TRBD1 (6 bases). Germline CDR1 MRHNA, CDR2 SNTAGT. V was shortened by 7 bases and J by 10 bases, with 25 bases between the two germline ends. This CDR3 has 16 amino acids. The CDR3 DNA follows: TGTGCCAGCAACCTTAGACAGGACGGGCCCGAGAGAAAACTGTTTTTT. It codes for CASNLRQDGPERKLFF.

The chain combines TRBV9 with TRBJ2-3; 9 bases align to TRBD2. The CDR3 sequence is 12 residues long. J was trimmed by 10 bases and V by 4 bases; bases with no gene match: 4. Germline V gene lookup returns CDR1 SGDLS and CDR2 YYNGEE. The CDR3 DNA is TGTGCCAGCAGCATTAGCGGGGGATCGCAGTATTTT. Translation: CASSISGGSQYF.

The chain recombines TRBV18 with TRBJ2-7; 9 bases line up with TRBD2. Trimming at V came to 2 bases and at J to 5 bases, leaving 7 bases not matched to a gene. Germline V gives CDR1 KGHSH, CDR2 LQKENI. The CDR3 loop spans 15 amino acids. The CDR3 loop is CASSPALAGYDEQYF. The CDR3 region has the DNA TGTGCCAGCTCACCAGCGCTAGCGGGATACGACGAGCAGTACTTC.

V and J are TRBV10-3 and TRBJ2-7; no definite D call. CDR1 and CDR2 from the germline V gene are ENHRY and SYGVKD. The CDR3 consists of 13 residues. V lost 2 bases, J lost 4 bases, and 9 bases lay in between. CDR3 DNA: TGTGCCATCAGTGAGCGGGTTTGGTACGAGCAGTACTTC. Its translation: CAISERVWYEQYF.

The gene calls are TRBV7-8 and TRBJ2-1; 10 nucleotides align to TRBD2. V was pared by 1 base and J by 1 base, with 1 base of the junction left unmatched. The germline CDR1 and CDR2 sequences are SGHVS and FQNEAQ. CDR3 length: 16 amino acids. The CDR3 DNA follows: TGTGCCAGCAGCTTAGAACTAGCGGGATCCTACAATGAGCAGTTCTTC. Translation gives CASSLELAGSYNEQFF.

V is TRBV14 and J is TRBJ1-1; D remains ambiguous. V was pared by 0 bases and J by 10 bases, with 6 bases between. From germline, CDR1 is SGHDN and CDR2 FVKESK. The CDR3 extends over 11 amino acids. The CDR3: CASSQERGAFF. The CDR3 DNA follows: TGTGCCAGCAGCCAAGAAAGAGGAGCTTTCTTT. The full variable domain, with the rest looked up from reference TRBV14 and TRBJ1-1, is EAGVTQFPSHSVIEKGQTVTLRCDPISGHDNLYWYRRVMGKEIKFLLHFVKESKQDESGMPNNRFLAERTGGTYSTLKVQPAELEDSGVYFCASSQERGAFFGQGTRLTVV.

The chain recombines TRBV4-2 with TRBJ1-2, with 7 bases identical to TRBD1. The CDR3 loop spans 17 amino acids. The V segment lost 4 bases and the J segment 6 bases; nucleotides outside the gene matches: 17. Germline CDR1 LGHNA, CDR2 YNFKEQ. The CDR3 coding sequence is TGTGCCAGCAGCCCAGCGATTAGTAACAGGGGCGCCGATGGCTACACCTTC. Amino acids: CASSPAISNRGADGYTF.

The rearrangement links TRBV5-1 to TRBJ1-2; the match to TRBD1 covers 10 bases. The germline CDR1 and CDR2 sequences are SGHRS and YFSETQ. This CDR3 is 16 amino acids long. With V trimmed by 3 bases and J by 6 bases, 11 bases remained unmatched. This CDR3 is CASSYSGTGAFDGYTF. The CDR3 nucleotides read TGCGCCAGCAGCTATTCCGGGACAGGGGCTTTCGATGGCTACACCTTC.

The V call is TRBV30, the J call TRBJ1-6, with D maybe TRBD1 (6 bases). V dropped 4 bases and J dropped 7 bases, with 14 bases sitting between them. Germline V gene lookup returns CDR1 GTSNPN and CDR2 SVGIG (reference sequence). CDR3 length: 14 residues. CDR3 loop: CAWIGGAGNSPLHF. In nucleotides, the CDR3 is TGTGCCTGGATCGGGGGGGCCGGCAATTCACCCCTCCACTTT. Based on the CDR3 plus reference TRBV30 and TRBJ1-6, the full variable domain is SQTIHQWPATLVQPVGSPLSLECTVEGTSNPNLYWYRQAAGRGLQLLFYSVGIGQISSEVPQNLSASRPQDRQFILSSKKLLLSDSGFYLCAWIGGAGNSPLHFGNGTRLTVT.

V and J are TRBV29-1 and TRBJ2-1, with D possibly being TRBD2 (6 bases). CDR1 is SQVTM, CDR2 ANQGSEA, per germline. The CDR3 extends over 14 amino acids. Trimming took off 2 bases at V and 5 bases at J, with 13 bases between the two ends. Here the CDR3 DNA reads TGCAGCGTTGAATTGGCGGGGCGGGACAATGAGCAGTTCTTC. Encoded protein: CSVELAGRDNEQFF.

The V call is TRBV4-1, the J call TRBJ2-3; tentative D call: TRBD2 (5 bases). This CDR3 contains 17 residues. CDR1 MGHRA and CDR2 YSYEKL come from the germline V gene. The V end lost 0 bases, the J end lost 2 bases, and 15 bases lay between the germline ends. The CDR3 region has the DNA TGCGCCAGCAGCCAAGATGAGCGGTTCAGCTTCACAGATACGCAGTATTTT. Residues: CASSQDERFSFTDTQYF.